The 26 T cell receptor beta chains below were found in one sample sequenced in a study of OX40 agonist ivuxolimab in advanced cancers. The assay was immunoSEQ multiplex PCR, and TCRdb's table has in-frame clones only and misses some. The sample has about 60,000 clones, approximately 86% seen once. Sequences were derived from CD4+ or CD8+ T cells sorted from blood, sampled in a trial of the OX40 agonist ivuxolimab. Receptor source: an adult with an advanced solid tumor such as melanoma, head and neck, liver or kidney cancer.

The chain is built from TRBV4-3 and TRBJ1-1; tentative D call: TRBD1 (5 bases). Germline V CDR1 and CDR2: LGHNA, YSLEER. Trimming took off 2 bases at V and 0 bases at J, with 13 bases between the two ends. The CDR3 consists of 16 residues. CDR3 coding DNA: TGCGCCAGCAGCCAATTATTACAGGAGATGAACACTGAAGCTTTCTTT. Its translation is CASSQLLQEMNTEAFF.

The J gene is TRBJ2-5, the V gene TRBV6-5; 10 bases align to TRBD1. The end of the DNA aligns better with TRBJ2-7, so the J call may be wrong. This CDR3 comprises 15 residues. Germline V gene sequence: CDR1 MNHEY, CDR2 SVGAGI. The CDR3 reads CASSQGQGDSYEQYF. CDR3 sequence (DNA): TGTGCCAGCAGTCAAGGACAGGGGGACTCCTACGAGCAGTACTTC.

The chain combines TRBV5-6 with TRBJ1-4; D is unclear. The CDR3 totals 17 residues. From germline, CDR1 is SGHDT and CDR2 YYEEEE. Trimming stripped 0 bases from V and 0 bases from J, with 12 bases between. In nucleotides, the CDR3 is TGTGCCAGCAGCTTGGGTGCAGTACTTGCAACTAATGAAAAACTGTTTTTT. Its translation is CASSLGAVLATNEKLFF.

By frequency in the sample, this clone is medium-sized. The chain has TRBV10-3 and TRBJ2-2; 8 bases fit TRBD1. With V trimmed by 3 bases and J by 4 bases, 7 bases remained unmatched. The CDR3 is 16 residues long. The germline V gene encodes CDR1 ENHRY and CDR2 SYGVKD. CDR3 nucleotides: TGTGCCATCAGTGAAGGGGTGGGACAGGCCACCGGGGAGCTGTTTTTT. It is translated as CAISEGVGQATGELFF.

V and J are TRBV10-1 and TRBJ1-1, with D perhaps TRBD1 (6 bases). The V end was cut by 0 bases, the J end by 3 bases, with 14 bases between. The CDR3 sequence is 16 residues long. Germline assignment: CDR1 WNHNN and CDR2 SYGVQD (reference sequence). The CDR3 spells CASSESSSSGDTEAFF. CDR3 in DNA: TGCGCCAGCAGTGAGTCTTCGTCCTCAGGGGACACTGAAGCTTTCTTT.

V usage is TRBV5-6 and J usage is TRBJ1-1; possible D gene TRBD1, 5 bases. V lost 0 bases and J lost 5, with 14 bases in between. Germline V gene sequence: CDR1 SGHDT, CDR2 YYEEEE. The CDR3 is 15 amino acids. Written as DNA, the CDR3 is TGTGCCAGCAGCTTGGAGGGGCTAAGTAGGACTGAAGCTTTCTTT. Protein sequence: CASSLEGLSRTEAFF.

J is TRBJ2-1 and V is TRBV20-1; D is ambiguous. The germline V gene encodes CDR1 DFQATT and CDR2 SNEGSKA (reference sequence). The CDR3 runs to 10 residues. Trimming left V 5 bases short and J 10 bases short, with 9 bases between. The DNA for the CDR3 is TGCAGTGCTGACTTGGGGGAGCAGTTCTTC. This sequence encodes CSADLGEQFF.

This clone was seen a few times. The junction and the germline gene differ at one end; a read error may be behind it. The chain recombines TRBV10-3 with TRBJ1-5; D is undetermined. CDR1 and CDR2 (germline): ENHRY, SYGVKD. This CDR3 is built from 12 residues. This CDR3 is CAISEVDQPLHF. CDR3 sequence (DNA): TGTGCCATCAGTGAGGTTGATCAGCCCCTGCATTTT.

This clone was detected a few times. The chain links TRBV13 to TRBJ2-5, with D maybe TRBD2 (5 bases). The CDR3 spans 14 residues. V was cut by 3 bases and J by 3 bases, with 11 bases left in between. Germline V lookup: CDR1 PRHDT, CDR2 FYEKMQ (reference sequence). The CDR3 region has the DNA TGTGCCAGCAGCTTCGTGGAGGAAGAAGAGACCCAGTACTTC. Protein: CASSFVEEEETQYF.

CDR3 residues: CASSYDRGTEAFF. The CDR3 DNA is TGCGCCAGCAGCTACGACAGGGGGACTGAAGCTTTCTTT. V is TRBV5-1 and J is TRBJ1-1; 9 nucleotides match TRBD1. The CDR3 sequence is 13 residues long. CDR1 is SGHRS and CDR2 is YFSETQ in the germline V gene. J was trimmed by 5 bases and V by 3 bases; bases with no gene match: 2.

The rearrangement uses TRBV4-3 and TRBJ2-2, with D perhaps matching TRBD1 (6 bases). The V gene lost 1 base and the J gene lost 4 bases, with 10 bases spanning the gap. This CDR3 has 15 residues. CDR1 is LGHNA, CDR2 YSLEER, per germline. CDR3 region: CASSQGTETTGELFF. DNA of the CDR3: TGCGCCAGCAGCCAAGGGACAGAAACCACCGGGGAGCTGTTTTTT.

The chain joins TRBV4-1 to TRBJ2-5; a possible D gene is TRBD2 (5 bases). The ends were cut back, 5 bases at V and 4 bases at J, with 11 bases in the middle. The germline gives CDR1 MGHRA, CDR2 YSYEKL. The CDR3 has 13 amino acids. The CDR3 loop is CASSWRLRETQYF. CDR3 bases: TGCGCCAGCAGCTGGAGGCTGAGAGAGACCCAGTACTTC.

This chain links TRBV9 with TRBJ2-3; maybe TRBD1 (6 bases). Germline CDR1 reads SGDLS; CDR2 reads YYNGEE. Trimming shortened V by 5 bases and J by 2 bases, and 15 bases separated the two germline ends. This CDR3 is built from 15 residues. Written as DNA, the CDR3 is TGTGCCAGCAGTGCCACAGGGAGTATCACAGATACGCAGTATTTT. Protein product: CASSATGSITDTQYF.

The CDR3 sequence: CASSSNIQYF. CDR3 nucleotide sequence: TGTGCCAGCAGTTCAAACATTCAGTACTTC. The chain employs TRBV6-6 and TRBJ2-4; D unclear. Germline CDR1 MNHNY, CDR2 SVGAGI (reference sequence). This CDR3 is built from 10 residues. With 4 bases removed from V and 6 bases from J, the gap between germline ends came to 1 base.

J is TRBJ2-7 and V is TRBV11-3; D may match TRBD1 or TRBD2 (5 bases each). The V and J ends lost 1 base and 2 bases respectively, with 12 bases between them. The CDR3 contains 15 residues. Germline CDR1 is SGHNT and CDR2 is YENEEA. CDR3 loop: CASSLGPGPAYEQYF. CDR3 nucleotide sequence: TGTGCCAGCAGCTTAGGCCCGGGGCCGGCCTACGAGCAGTACTTC.

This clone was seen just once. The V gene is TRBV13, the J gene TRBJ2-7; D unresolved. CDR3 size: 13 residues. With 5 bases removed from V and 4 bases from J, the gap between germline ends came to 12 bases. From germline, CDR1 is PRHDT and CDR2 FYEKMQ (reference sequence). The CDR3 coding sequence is TGTGCCAGCAGCCCCCGACTCCAATACGAGCAGTACTTC. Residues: CASSPRLQYEQYF.

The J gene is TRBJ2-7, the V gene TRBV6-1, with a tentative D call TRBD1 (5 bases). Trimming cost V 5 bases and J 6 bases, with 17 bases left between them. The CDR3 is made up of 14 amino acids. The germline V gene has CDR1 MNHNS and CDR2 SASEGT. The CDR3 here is CASSNTGLGAEQYF. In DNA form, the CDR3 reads TGTGCCAGCAGTAATACAGGCCTTGGGGCCGAGCAGTACTTC.

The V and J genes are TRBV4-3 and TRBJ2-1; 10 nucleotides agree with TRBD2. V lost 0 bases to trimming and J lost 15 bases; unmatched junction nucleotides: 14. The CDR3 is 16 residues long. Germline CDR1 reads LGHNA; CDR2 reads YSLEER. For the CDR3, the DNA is TGCGCCAGCAGCCAAGATAGGAGCGGGGGGGCAAATTATCGGTTCTTC. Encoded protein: CASSQDRSGGANYRFF.

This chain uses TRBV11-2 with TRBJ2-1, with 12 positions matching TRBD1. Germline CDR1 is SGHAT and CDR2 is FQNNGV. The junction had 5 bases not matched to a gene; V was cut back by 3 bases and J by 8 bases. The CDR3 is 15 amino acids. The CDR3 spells CASSFTGQGAYEQFF. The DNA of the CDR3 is TGTGCCAGCAGCTTTACGGGACAGGGGGCGTATGAGCAGTTCTTC.

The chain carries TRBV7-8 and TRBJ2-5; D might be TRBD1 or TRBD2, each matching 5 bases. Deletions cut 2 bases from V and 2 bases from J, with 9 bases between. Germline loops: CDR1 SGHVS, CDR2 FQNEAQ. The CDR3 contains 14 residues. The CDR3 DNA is TGTGCCAGCAGCTTATCTGAGGGGCAAGAGACCCAGTACTTC. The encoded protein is CASSLSEGQETQYF.

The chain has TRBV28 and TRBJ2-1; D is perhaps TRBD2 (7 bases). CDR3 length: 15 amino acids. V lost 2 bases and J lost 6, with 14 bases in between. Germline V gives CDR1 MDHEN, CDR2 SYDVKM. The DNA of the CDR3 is TGTGCCAGCAGTTTAGGGCGGGGGCTGTTCAATGAGCAGTTCTTC. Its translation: CASSLGRGLFNEQFF. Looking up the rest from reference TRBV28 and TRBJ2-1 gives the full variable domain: DVKVTQSSRYLVKRTGEKVFLECVQDMDHENMFWYRQDPGLGLRLIYFSYDVKMKEKGDIPEGYSVSREKKERFSLILESASTNQTSMYLCASSLGRGLFNEQFFGPGTRLTVL.

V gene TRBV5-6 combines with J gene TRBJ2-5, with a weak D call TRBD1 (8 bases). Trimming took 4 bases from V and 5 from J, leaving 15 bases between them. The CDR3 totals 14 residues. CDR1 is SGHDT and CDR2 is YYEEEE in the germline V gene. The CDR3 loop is CASSGGQGGETQYF. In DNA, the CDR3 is TGTGCCAGCAGCGGAGGACAGGGAGGGGAGACCCAGTACTTC.

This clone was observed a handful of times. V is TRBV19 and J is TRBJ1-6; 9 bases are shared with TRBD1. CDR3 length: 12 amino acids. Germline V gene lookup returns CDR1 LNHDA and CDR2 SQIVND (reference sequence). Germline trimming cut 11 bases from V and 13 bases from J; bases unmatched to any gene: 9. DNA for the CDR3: TGTGCCGCCGGGACAGGGCCCTTCCCCCTCCACTTT. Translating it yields CAAGTGPFPLHF. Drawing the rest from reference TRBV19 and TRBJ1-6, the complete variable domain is DGGITQSPKYLFRKEGQNVTLSCEQNLNHDAMYWYRQDPGQGLRLIYYSQIVNDFQKGDIAEGYSVSREKKESFPLTVTSAQKNPTAFYLCAAGTGPFPLHFGNGTRLTVT.

The CDR3 coding sequence is TGTGCCAGCAGCGTAAACGACAATGAGCAGTTCTTC. It yields the protein CASSVNDNEQFF. This chain joins TRBV9 and TRBJ2-1; the D is unclear. There are 12 residues in the CDR3. Trimming removed 1 base from V and 5 bases from J, with 4 bases in between. The germline V gene encodes CDR1 SGDLS and CDR2 YYNGEE. Based on the CDR3 plus reference TRBV9 and TRBJ2-1, the full variable domain is DSGVTQTPKHLITATGQRVTLRCSPRSGDLSVYWYQQSLDQGLQFLIQYYNGEERAKGNILERFSAQQFPDLHSELNLSSLELGDSALYFCASSVNDNEQFFGPGTRLTVL.

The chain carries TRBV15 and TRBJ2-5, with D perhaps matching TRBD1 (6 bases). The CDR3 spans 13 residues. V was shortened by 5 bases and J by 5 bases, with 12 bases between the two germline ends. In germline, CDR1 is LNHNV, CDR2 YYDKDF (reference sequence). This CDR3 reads CATSAGDRETQYF. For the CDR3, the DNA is TGTGCCACCAGCGCAGGGGATAGGGAGACCCAGTACTTC.

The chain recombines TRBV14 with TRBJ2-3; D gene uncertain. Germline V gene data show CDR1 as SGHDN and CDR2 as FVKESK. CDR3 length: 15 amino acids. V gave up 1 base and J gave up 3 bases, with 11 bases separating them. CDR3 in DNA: TGTGCCAGCAGCCAAGTCCGCTCTCTAACAGATACGCAGTATTTT. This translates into CASSQVRSLTDTQYF.